Shown below are 31 T cell receptor beta chains from a single sample sequenced in a study of identifying expanded T cells in peripheral blood. Using immunoSEQ multiplex PCR, the repertoire was profiled, and TCRdb retains in-frame clones only, with some absent. The sample carries tens of thousands of clones, more than 75% recorded once. Material: blood. The receptors originated from a person aged 18 to 75 in good health.

The chain links TRBV6-5 to TRBJ2-1; 7 nucleotides match TRBD2. The CDR3 consists of 12 residues. Germline V gene data show CDR1 as MNHEY and CDR2 as SVGAGI. J was trimmed by 8 bases and V by 5 bases; bases with no gene match: 3. DNA of the CDR3: TGTGCCAGCAGTAGCGGGGTTTATGAGCAGTTCTTC. It codes for CASSSGVYEQFF.

This clone was seen a handful of times. The chain combines TRBV7-9 with TRBJ1-1, with 7 bases that match TRBD1. The CDR3 spans 15 residues. Germline V CDR1 and CDR2: SEHNR, FQNEAQ (reference sequence). Losses at the gene ends were 5 bases for V and 2 bases for J; bases not matched to a gene: 8. The CDR3 coding sequence is TGTGCCAGCAGCCACACCGGGACAGCTAACACTGAAGCTTTCTTT. As protein: CASSHTGTANTEAFF.

V gene TRBV21-1 combines with J gene TRBJ1-5; the tabulated D call, TRBD1, remains unverified against the DNA. TRBV21-1 is given as a pseudogene. The CDR3 runs 18 residues. CDR3 region: CASRPVGAGPWNNQPQHF. The CDR3, as DNA: TGTGCCAGCAGGCCCGTGGGCGCTGGCCCGTGGAACAATCAGCCCCAGCATTTT.

This chain uses TRBV5-6 with TRBJ2-7; 9 nucleotides match TRBD1. J lost 3 bases, V lost 4 bases, and 14 bases had no gene match. The CDR3 is 17 residues long. The germline V gene encodes CDR1 SGHDT and CDR2 YYEEEE. CDR3 DNA: TGTGCCAGCAGCCCTAAATTTGGGGACAGGGAGTTCTACGAGCAGTACTTC. Translated, it gives CASSPKFGDREFYEQYF.

This chain uses TRBV7-8 with TRBJ1-1; perhaps TRBD1 as D (6 bases). Trimming stripped 6 bases from V and 5 bases from J, with 16 bases between. The V gene's germline CDR1 is SGHVS and CDR2 FQNEAQ. The CDR3 totals 14 residues. The CDR3 here is CASSPGAERTEAFF. CDR3 nucleotides: TGTGCCAGCAGTCCAGGGGCGGAAAGGACTGAAGCTTTCTTT.

The chain has TRBV7-2 and TRBJ1-3, with D possibly matching TRBD1 (5 bases). The CDR3 has 14 amino acids. CDR1 is SGHTA, CDR2 FQGNSA, per germline. The V and J ends lost 0 bases and 3 bases respectively, with 6 bases between them. This CDR3 is CASSLAQGGNTIYF. As DNA, the CDR3 is TGTGCCAGCAGCTTAGCGCAGGGTGGAAACACCATATATTTT.

The V gene is TRBV7-9, the J gene TRBJ2-1; TRBD1 or TRBD2 may be the D gene (6 bases each). Germline V gene lookup returns CDR1 SEHNR and CDR2 FQNEAQ (reference sequence). The V gene lost 8 bases and the J gene lost 7 bases, with 18 bases spanning the gap. CDR3 size: 14 residues. CDR3 sequence (DNA): TGTGCCAGCGGCATACAGGGCGGGATGAATGAGCAGTTCTTC. This encodes CASGIQGGMNEQFF.

The rearrangement joins TRBV6-6 to TRBJ1-1; the D gene is possibly TRBD1 (5 bases). The CDR3 has 14 residues. V was clipped by 8 bases and J by 5 bases, with 18 bases between them. CDR1 and CDR2 (germline): MNHNY, SVGAGI (reference sequence). CDR3 region: CASGPMQGGTEAFF. The CDR3, as DNA: TGTGCCAGCGGGCCCATGCAGGGAGGGACTGAAGCTTTCTTT.

The chain links TRBV5-1 to TRBJ1-5; D ambiguous. CDR3 size: 15 residues. Germline-derived CDR1 and CDR2 are SGHRS and YFSETQ. Between the trimmed V and J ends, which lost 4 bases and 0 bases, there was a span of 11 bases. The CDR3 reads CASSPGVNSNQPQHF. The CDR3 bases are TGCGCCAGCAGCCCTGGGGTAAATAGCAATCAGCCCCAGCATTTT.

The chain has TRBV30 and TRBJ2-1; tentative D call: TRBD2 (6 bases). With 3 bases removed from V and 0 bases from J, the gap between germline ends came to 18 bases. The V gene's germline CDR1 is GTSNPN and CDR2 SVGIG (reference sequence). The CDR3 runs to 17 residues. As DNA, the CDR3 is TGTGCCTGGAGCGGTCCGTCGGGAGCGAGCTCCTACAATGAGCAGTTCTTC. Translation: CAWSGPSGASSYNEQFF.

The chain links TRBV5-6 to TRBJ1-2; 8 nucleotides align to TRBD1. CDR3 length: 15 residues. Trimming removed 2 bases from V and 1 base from J; junction bases left unmatched: 4. CDR1 SGHDT and CDR2 YYEEEE come from the germline V gene. Written as DNA, the CDR3 is TGTGCCAGCAGCTTCTGGACAGGGATTAACTATGGCTACACCTTC. This sequence encodes CASSFWTGINYGYTF.

The chain couples TRBV5-4 to TRBJ2-6; D perhaps matches TRBD2 (6 bases). The germline V gene encodes CDR1 SGHNT and CDR2 YYREEE (reference sequence). This CDR3 region has 14 residues. Between the trimmed V and J ends, which lost 4 bases and 3 bases, there was a span of 8 bases. CDR3 DNA: TGTGCCAGCAGCCCGGAGGGTGGGGCCAACGTCCTGACTTTC. It is translated as CASSPEGGANVLTF.

CDR3 sequence: CASSARLAGEYQETQYF. In DNA, the CDR3 is TGTGCCAGCAGTGCGAGACTAGCGGGGGAGTACCAAGAGACCCAGTACTTC. This sequence joins TRBV6-1 and TRBJ2-5; TRBD2 matches 12 bases. The CDR3 totals 17 residues. Germline CDR1 is MNHNS and CDR2 is SASEGT. V shed 4 bases, J shed 0 bases, and the junction held 6 bases outside the gene matches.

The table lists this clone with a few counts. Other DNA sequences of this sample code for an identical CDR3. The V call is TRBV11-2, the J call TRBJ1-2; the D is unclear. Germline V lookup: CDR1 SGHAT, CDR2 FQNNGV. This CDR3 contains 12 residues. V dropped 1 base and J dropped 6 bases, with 6 bases sitting between them. The CDR3 region is CASSLGLDGYTF. The CDR3 nucleotides are TGTGCCAGCAGCTTAGGATTGGATGGCTACACCTTC.

By sample fraction, this clone is medium-sized (0.01 to 0.1%). The chain recombines TRBV7-9 with TRBJ1-6; D not resolved. The CDR3 covers 14 residues. V lost 2 bases and J 7 bases, leaving 9 bases between the germline ends. Germline loops: CDR1 SEHNR, CDR2 FQNEAQ (reference sequence). The CDR3 DNA follows: TGTGCCAGCAGCTTAAGGACTAAAAATTCACCCCTCCACTTT. This codes for CASSLRTKNSPLHF.

The chain employs TRBV6-5 and TRBJ2-5; D unclear. Germline V gene sequence: CDR1 MNHEY, CDR2 SVGAGI. The CDR3 consists of 12 residues. Between the trimmed V and J ends, which lost 6 bases and 4 bases, there was a span of 9 bases. CDR3 protein: CASSVSGETQYF. The CDR3 nucleotides are TGTGCCAGCAGCGTCAGTGGAGAGACCCAGTACTTC.

The V and J genes are TRBV2 and TRBJ2-2; weak D call: TRBD1 (7 bases). The length of the CDR3 is 16 residues. Germline values: CDR1 SNHLY, CDR2 FYNNEI. The V end lost 6 bases, the J end lost 5 bases, and 19 bases lay between the germline ends. In DNA, the CDR3 is TGTGCCAGCAGCCTAATTCAGGGGGGACAAACCGGGGAGCTGTTTTTT. Protein: CASSLIQGGQTGELFF. The complete variable domain, with remaining parts taken from reference TRBV2 and TRBJ2-2, reads EPEVTQTPSHQVTQMGQEVILRCVPISNHLYFYWYRQILGQKVEFLVSFYNNEISEKSEIFDDQFSVERPDGSNFTLKIRSTKLEDSAMYFCASSLIQGGQTGELFFGEGSRLTVL.

Many counts were recorded for this clone. This chain links TRBV7-9 with TRBJ1-1; no firm D call. V lost 3 bases, J lost 7 bases, and 18 bases lay in between. Germline V gives CDR1 SEHNR, CDR2 FQNEAQ (reference sequence). This CDR3 spans 15 amino acids. The CDR3 protein is CASSLFGTRRVEAFF. Here the CDR3 DNA reads TGTGCCAGCAGCTTGTTCGGCACCCGTAGGGTTGAAGCTTTCTTT.

V is TRBV7-8 and J is TRBJ1-6, with D unresolved. Germline CDR1 is SGHVS and CDR2 is FQNEAQ. The CDR3 runs to 13 residues. The V end lost 5 bases, the J end lost 6 bases, and 8 bases lay between the germline ends. The CDR3 reads CASSTTTNSPLHF. CDR3 nucleotide sequence: TGTGCCAGCAGCACCACTACTAATTCACCCCTCCACTTT.

The CDR3 nucleotides are TGCGCCAGCAGCTTAGAGCCGACAGGGCTCAACACTGAAGCTTTCTTT. This translates into CASSLEPTGLNTEAFF. This chain joins TRBV5-1 and TRBJ1-1; 7 positions match TRBD1. The germline V gene encodes CDR1 SGHRS and CDR2 YFSETQ. The CDR3 is 16 residues long. J lost 2 bases, V lost 2 bases, and 9 bases had no gene match.

The chain has TRBV9 and TRBJ2-3, with TRBD2 identical over 9 bases. The CDR3 loop spans 16 amino acids. The trim removed 3 bases at V and 5 bases at J, leaving 10 bases unmatched. Germline CDR1 is SGDLS and CDR2 is YYNGEE. The CDR3 sequence is CASSARGGGPEDTQYF. DNA of the CDR3: TGTGCCAGCAGCGCCCGCGGGGGGGGGCCCGAAGATACGCAGTATTTT.

This chain connects TRBV5-1 to TRBJ2-1; 10 bases are a match to TRBD2. Germline V lookup: CDR1 SGHRS, CDR2 YFSETQ. Trimming removed 5 bases from V and 6 bases from J; junction bases left unmatched: 5. The CDR3 extends over 14 amino acids. The CDR3: CASSLAGGLNEQFF. CDR3 DNA sequence: TGCGCCAGCAGTTTAGCGGGGGGACTCAATGAGCAGTTCTTC.

This clone was picked up one time. The rearrangement links TRBV4-3 to TRBJ1-1, with D unresolved. CDR3 length: 21 residues. The germline V gene has CDR1 LGHNA and CDR2 YSLEER. Trimming shortened V by 2 bases and J by 1 base, and 29 bases separated the two germline ends. The CDR3 DNA follows: TGCGCCAGCAGCCAATTGCGGTGGAGATCCTATTTCATGTGGGAGAACACTGAAGCTTTCTTT. It encodes CASSQLRWRSYFMWENTEAFF.

This sequence joins TRBV6-1 and TRBJ2-1; 10 bases agree with TRBD1. V lost 4 bases and J lost 7; bases outside the gene matches: 7. Germline V CDR1 and CDR2: MNHNS, SASEGT. CDR3 length: 15 residues. Here the CDR3 reads CASSADRGRTNEQFF. The CDR3 DNA sequence: TGTGCCAGCAGTGCCGACAGGGGGCGTACGAATGAGCAGTTCTTC.

The CDR3 region is CASSRGQGQGQIYGYTF. The DNA for the CDR3 is TGCGCCAGCAGCCGGGGTCAAGGACAGGGGCAAATCTATGGCTACACCTTC. The chain couples TRBV4-1 to TRBJ1-2, with 9 nucleotides matching TRBD1. With V trimmed by 4 bases and J by 4 bases, 13 bases remained unmatched. The germline CDR1 and CDR2 sequences are MGHRA and YSYEKL. This CDR3 region has 17 residues.

V and J are TRBV19 and TRBJ1-4, with 7 bases fitting TRBD1. This CDR3 is built from 15 residues. The germline V gene has CDR1 LNHDA and CDR2 SQIVND (reference sequence). V lost 9 bases, J lost 5 bases, and 12 bases stayed unmatched. This chain's CDR3 is CASQPWDSINEKLFF. The DNA for the CDR3 is TGTGCCAGCCAACCTTGGGACAGCATAAATGAAAAACTGTTTTTT.

The chain uses TRBV28 and TRBJ2-1; a possible D gene is TRBD2 (6 bases). The V gene lost 5 bases and the J gene lost 8 bases, with 22 bases spanning the gap. The CDR3 runs 16 residues. The germline V gene has CDR1 MDHEN and CDR2 SYDVKM. CDR3 bases: TGTGCCAGCAGTACCTCCTCCACGGGACTCTGGGATGAGCAGTTCTTC. This sequence encodes CASSTSSTGLWDEQFF. The full variable domain, completed using reference TRBV28 and TRBJ2-1, is DVKVTQSSRYLVKRTGEKVFLECVQDMDHENMFWYRQDPGLGLRLIYFSYDVKMKEKGDIPEGYSVSREKKERFSLILESASTNQTSMYLCASSTSSTGLWDEQFFGPGTRLTVL.

This chain uses TRBV7-9 with TRBJ1-6; perhaps TRBD1 as D (6 bases). Germline assignment: CDR1 SEHNR and CDR2 FQNEAQ (reference sequence). The CDR3 runs to 15 residues. The V and J ends lost 8 bases and 11 bases respectively, with 22 bases between them. The CDR3 region has the DNA TGTGCCAGCGCCTCCTTGGGACATGGACAACCACCCCTCCACTTT. It translates to CASASLGHGQPPLHF.

This clone appeared once. This chain joins TRBV30 and TRBJ2-5; D is possibly TRBD1 (6 bases). The V and J ends lost 2 bases and 5 bases respectively, with 18 bases between them. The CDR3 is 15 amino acids. Germline V CDR1 and CDR2: GTSNPN, SVGIG (reference sequence). The CDR3 sequence is CAWSPTGPPRETQYF. As DNA, the CDR3 is TGTGCCTGGAGTCCAACAGGGCCCCCAAGGGAGACCCAGTACTTC.

The V call is TRBV27, the J call TRBJ1-1; 7 bases agree with TRBD1. Germline V gene data show CDR1 as MNHEY and CDR2 as SMNVEV (reference sequence). CDR3 length: 15 residues. V trimming: 2 bases; J trimming: 0 bases; junction bases outside the gene matches: 3. This CDR3 is CASSLRGLMNTEAFF. The CDR3 coding sequence is TGTGCCAGCAGTTTAAGGGGGCTGATGAACACTGAAGCTTTCTTT.

CDR3 in DNA: TGTGCCACCAGCAGAGTGTCGGGGAGTCAGCCCCAGCATTTT. Its translation is CATSRVSGSQPQHF. This sequence joins TRBV15 and TRBJ1-5; D is ambiguous. The CDR3 sequence is 14 residues long. Germline-derived CDR1 and CDR2 are LNHNV and YYDKDF (reference sequence). Trimming removed 1 base at V and 6 bases at J, with 10 bases between.